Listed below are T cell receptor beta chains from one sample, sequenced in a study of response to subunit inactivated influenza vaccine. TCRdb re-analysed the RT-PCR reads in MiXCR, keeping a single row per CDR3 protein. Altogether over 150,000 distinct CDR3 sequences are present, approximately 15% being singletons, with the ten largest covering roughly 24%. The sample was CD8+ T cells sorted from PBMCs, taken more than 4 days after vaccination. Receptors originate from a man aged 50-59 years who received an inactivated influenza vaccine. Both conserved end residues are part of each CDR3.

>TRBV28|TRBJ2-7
CASSGKTGGRSYEQYF
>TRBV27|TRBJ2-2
CASGNPRTGELFF
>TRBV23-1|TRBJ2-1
CASARLAGGKNEQFF
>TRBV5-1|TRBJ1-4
CASSDRMGTNEKLFF
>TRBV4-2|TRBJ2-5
CASSQPGPRETQYF
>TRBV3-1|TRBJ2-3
CASSQGGTSTDTQYF
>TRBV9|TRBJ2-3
CASSVPPADTQYF
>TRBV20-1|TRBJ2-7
CSARWGVHEQYF
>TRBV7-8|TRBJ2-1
CASSPGVRSNEQFF
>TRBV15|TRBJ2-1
CATSSQELGGEQFF
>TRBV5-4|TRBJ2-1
CASTGHYNEQFF
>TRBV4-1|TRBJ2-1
CASSQDLASGGYNEQFF
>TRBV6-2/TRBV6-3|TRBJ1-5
CAIRTFDQPQHF
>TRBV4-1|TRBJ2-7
CASSQDWKWEYSYEQYF
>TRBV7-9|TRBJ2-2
CASSSYRDTGELFF
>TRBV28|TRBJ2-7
CASSLGETPQYEQYF
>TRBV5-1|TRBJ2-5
CASSLIVQQETQYF
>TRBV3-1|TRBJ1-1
CASSPRDRGLTEAFF
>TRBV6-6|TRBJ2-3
CASRGQGTQYF
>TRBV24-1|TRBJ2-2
CATSDLQTGNTGELFF
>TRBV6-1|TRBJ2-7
CASTPTLTRPTREQYF
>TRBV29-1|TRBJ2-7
CSVDTDNSYEQYF
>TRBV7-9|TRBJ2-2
CASSFFRGGGELFF
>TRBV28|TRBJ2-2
CASSFGLVGQYTGELFF
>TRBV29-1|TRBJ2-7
CSVEGGRGTYEQYF
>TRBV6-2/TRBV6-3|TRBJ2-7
CASTSPSGSSYEQYF
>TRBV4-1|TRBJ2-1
CASSQVSESYNEQFF
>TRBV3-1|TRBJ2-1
CASSQDEGTSGGLSYNEQFF
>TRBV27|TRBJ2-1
CASSLIRGEQFF
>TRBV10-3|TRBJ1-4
CAAMPDGTNEKLFF
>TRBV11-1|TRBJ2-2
CASSLAKYLAELYTGELFF
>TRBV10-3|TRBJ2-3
CAISDAGLADTQYF
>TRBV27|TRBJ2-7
CASSQIGSGPYEQYF
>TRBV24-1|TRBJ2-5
CATSDALGVETQYF
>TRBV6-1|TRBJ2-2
CASSTLAGGATGTGELFF
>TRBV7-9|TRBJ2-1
CASSFQGWNEQFF
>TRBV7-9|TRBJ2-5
CASSLDGEQETQYF
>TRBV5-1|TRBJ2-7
CASSLTGTGAYEQYF
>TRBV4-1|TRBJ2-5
CASSYGTAGETQYF
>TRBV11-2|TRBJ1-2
CASSSAPDYGYTF
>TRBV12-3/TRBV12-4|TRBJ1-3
CASSHGQDRNTIYF
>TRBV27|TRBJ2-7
CASSRLATTYEQYF
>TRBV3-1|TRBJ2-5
CASSPGLAAVQETQYF
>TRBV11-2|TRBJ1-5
CASSSHQPQHF
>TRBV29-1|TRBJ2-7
CSARTGAGYEQYF
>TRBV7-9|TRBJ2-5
CASSLPVGWGETQYF
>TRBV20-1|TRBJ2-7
CSASSQGDSYEQYF
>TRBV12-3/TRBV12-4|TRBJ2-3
CASSSGPSTDTQYF
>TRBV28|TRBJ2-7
CASSLLSAPSPYEQYF